Reported below is one T cell receptor (beta chain). Its specificity is unknown. A multiplex PCR was run with 60 Vbeta primers and 13 Jbeta primers. The table came from immunoSEQ multiplex PCR; TCRdb's copy has only in-frame clones and leaves some out. The sample contains 150,000 to 200,000 clones, 76% of which appear only once. The data were obtained in a study of cytomegalovirus exposure and HLA in healthy donors. Study-level points and caveats: Cytomegalovirus status was reportedly diagnosed by the classifier with high sensitivity and specificity.

The CDR3 has 14 residues. Nominally healthy donors provided the samples, though records likely missed some immune exposures. The chain combines TRBV21-1 with TRBJ1-2. TRBV21-1 constitutes a pseudogene. Sequenced material: PBMCs. This receptor was identified in a man between 18 and 35 years old in good health and CMV-seronegative. CDR3 nucleotides: TGTGCCAACGGCGAGGAGGGACGGCAGGATGGCTACACCTTC. Its translation is CANGEEGRQDGYTF.